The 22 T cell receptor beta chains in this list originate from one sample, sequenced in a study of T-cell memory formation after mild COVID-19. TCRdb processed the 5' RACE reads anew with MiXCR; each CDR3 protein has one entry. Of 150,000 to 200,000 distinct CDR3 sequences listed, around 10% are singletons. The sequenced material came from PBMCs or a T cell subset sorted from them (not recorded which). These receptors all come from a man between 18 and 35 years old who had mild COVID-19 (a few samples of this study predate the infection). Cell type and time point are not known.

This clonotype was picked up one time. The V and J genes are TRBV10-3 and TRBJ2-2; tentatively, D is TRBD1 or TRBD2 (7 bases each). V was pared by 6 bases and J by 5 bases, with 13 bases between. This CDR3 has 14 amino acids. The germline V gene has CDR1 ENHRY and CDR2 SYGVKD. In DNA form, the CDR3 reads TGTGCCATCAGCACAGGGGAGGGGACCGGGGAGCTGTTTTTT. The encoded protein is CAISTGEGTGELFF.

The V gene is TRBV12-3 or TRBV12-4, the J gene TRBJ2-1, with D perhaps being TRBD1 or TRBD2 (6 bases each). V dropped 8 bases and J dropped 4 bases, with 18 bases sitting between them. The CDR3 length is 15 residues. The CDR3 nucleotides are TGTGCCAGCTATCGAAGGGGGGCGACATACAATGAGCAGTTCTTC. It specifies CASYRRGATYNEQFF.

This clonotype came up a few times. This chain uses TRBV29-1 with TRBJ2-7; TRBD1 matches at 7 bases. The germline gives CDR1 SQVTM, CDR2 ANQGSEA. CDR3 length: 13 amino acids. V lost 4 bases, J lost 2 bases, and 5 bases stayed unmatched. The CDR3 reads CSVGTGDTYEQYF. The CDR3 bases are TGCAGCGTTGGGACAGGTGATACCTACGAGCAGTACTTC.

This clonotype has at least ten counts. The CDR3 nucleotides are TGTGCCAGCAGCCTGGAGGGGAACACCGGGGAGCTGTTTTTT. It translates to CASSLEGNTGELFF. J is TRBJ2-2 and V is TRBV3-1, with D possibly TRBD2 on 6 matching bases. The length of the CDR3 is 14 residues. Germline loops: CDR1 LGHDT, CDR2 YNNKEL (reference sequence). Trimming removed 4 bases from V and 1 base from J, with 7 bases in between. The full variable domain, rest sourced from reference TRBV3-1 and TRBJ2-2, is DTAVSQTPKYLVTQMGNDKSIKCEQNLGHDTMYWYKQDSKKFLKIMFSYNNKELIINETVPNRFSPKSPDKAHLNLHINSLELGDSAVYFCASSLEGNTGELFFGEGSRLTVL.

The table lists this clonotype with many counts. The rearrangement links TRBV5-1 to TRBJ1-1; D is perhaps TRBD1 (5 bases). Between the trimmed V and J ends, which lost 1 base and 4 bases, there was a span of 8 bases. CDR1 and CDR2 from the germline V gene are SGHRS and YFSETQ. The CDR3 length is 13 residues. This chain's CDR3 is CASSLKGTTEAFF. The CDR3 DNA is TGCGCCAGCAGCTTGAAAGGGACCACTGAAGCTTTCTTT.

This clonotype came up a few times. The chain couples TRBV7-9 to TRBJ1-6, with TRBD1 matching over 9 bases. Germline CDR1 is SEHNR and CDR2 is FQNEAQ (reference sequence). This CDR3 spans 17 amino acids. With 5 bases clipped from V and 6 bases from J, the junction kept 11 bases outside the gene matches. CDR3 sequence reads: CASSPPGQGWGNSPLHF. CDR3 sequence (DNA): TGTGCCAGCAGCCCACCGGGACAGGGTTGGGGTAATTCACCCCTCCACTTT.

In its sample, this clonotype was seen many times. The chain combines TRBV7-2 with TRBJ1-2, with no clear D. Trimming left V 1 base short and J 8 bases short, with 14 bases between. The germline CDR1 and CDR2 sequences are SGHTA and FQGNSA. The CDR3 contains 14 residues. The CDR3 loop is CASSLGQRREGYTF. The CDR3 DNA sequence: TGTGCCAGCAGCTTAGGGCAACGCCGTGAGGGCTACACCTTC. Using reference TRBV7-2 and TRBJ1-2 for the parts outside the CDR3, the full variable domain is GAGVSQSPSNKVTEKGKDVELRCDPISGHTALYWYRQSLGQGLEFLIYFQGNSAPDKSGLPSDRFSAERTGGSVSTLTIQRTQQEDSAVYLCASSLGQRREGYTFGSGTRLTVV.

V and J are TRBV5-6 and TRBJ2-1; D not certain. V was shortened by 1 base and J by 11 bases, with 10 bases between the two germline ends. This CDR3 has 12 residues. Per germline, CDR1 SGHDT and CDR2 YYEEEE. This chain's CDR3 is CASSLHIGQQFF. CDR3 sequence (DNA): TGTGCCAGCAGCTTGCACATCGGGCAGCAGTTCTTC.

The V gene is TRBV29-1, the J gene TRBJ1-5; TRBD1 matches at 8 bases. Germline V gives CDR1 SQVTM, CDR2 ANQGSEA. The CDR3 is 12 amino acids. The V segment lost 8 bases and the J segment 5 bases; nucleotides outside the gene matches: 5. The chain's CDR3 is CSTGTGDQPQHF. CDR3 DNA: TGCAGCACCGGGACAGGCGATCAGCCCCAGCATTTT.

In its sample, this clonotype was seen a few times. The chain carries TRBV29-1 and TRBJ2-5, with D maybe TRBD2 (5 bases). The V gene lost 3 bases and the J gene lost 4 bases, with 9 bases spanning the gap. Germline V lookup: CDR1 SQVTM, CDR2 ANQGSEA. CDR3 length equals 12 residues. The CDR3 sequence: CSVDGGSETQYF. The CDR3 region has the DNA TGCAGCGTTGATGGCGGGTCAGAGACCCAGTACTTC.

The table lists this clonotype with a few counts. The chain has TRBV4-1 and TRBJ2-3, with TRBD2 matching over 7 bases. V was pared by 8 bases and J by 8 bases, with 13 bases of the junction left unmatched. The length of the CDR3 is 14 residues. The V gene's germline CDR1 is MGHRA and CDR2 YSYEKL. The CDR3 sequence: CASGGDSRKGTQYF. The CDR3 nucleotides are TGCGCCAGCGGGGGGGACTCCCGTAAGGGTACGCAGTATTTT.

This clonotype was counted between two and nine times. CDR3 loop: CASARAGGTQYF. CDR3 DNA: TGTGCCAGCGCCAGAGCTGGAGGTACGCAGTATTTT. The rearrangement uses TRBV11-2 and TRBJ2-3; possible D gene TRBD2, 5 bases. This CDR3 has 12 amino acids. Germline CDR1 reads SGHAT; CDR2 reads FQNNGV. Trimming pared 8 bases from V and 8 bases from J, leaving 14 bases between.

The CDR3 here is CASTLAGVETQYF. DNA for the CDR3: TGCGCCAGCACTCTCGCGGGGGTGGAGACCCAGTACTTC. The chain uses TRBV5-1 and TRBJ2-5; 7 bases map to TRBD2. Germline V CDR1 and CDR2: SGHRS, YFSETQ. CDR3 length: 13 amino acids. After removal of 6 bases from V and 5 bases from J, the junction contained 7 bases not matched to a gene.

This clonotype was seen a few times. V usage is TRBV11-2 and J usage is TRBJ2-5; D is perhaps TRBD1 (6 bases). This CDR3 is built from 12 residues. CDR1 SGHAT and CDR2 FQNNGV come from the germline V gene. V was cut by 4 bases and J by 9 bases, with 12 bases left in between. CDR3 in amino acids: CASSWEQGAQYF. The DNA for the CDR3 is TGTGCCAGCAGCTGGGAACAGGGTGCCCAGTACTTC.

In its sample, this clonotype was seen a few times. CDR3 bases: TGTGCCAGCAGTTACCCGGGACAGGTTAATGAAAAACTGTTTTTT. Its protein is CASSYPGQVNEKLFF. The chain combines TRBV6-6 with TRBJ1-4; 8 bases are a match to TRBD1. With 2 bases clipped from V and 4 bases from J, the junction kept 3 bases outside the gene matches. The CDR3 sequence is 15 residues long. The germline gives CDR1 MNHNY, CDR2 SVGAGI (reference sequence).

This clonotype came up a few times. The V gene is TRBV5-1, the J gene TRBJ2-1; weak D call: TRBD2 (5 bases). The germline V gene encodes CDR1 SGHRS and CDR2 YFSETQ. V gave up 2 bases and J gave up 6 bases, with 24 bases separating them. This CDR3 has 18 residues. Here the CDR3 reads CASSLSPLTGSTFNEQFF. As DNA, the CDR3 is TGCGCCAGCAGCTTATCCCCCTTGACGGGGAGCACCTTCAATGAGCAGTTCTTC.

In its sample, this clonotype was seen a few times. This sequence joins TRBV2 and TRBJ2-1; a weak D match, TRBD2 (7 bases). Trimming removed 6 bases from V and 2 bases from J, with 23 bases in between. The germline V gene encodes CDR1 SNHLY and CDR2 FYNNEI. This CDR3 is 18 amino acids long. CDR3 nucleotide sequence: TGTGCCAGCAGAGGATTCATCCGGGGGGCCGTAACCTACAATGAGCAGTTCTTC. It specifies CASRGFIRGAVTYNEQFF.

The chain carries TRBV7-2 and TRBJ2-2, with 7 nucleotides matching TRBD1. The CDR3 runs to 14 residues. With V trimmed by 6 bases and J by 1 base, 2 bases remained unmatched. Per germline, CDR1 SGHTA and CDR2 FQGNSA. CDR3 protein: CASRPGGNTGELFF. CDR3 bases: TGTGCCAGCAGACCAGGGGGGAACACCGGGGAGCTGTTTTTT.

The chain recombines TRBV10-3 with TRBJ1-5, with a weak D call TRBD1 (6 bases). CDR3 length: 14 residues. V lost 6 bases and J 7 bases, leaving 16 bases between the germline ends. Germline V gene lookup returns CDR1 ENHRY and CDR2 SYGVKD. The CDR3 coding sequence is TGTGCCATCAGCGGGGCCGGGGGCGGACAGCCCCAGCATTTT. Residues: CAISGAGGGQPQHF.

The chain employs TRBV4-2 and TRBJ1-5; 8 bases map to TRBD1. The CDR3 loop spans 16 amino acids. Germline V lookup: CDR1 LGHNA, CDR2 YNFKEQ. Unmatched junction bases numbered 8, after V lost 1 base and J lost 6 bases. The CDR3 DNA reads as TGTGCCAGCAGCCAAGGGGGACAGGTAAACGGTCAGCCCCAGCATTTT. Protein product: CASSQGGQVNGQPQHF.

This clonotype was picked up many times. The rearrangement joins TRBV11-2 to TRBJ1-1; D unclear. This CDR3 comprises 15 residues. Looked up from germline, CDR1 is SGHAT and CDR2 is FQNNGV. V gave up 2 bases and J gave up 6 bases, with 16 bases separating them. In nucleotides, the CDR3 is TGTGCCAGCAGCTTAACTGCCGGAGTTAAAGCTGAAGCTTTCTTT. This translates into CASSLTAGVKAEAFF.

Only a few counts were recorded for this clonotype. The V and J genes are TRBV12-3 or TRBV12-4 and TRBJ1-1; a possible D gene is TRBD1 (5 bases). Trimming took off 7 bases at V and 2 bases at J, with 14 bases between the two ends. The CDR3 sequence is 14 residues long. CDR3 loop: CASTITGVNTEAFF. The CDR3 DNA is TGTGCCAGCACAATCACAGGAGTAAACACTGAAGCTTTCTTT.